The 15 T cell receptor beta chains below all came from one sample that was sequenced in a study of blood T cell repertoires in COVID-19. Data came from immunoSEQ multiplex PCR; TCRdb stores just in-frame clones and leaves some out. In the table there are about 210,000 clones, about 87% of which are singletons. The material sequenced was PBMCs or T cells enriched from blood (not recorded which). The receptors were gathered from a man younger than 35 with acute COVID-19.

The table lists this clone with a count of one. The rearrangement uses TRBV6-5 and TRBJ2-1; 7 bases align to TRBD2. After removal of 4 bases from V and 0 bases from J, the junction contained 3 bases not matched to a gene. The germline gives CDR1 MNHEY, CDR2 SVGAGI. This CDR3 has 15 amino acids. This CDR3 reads CASSSRTSSYNEQFF. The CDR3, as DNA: TGTGCCAGCAGTTCGCGGACTAGCTCCTACAATGAGCAGTTCTTC.

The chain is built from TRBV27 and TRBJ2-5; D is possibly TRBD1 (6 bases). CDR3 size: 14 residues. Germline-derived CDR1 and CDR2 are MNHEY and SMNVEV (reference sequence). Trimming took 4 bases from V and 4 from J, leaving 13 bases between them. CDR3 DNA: TGTGCCAGCAGTTCGGCACAGGGAAGAGAGACCCAGTACTTC. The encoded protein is CASSSAQGRETQYF.

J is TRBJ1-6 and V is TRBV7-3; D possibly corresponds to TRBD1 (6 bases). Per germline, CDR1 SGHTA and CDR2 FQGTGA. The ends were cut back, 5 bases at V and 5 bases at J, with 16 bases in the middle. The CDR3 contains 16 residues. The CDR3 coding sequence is TGTGCCAGCAGCCTGAGACAGCCAGGGGATAATTCACCCCTCCACTTT. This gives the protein CASSLRQPGDNSPLHF.

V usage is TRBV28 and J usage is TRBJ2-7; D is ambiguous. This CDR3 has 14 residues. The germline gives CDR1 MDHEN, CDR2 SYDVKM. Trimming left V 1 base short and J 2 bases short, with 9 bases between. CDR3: CASSLSRGTYEQYF. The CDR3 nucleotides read TGTGCCAGCAGTTTATCTCGCGGTACCTACGAGCAGTACTTC.

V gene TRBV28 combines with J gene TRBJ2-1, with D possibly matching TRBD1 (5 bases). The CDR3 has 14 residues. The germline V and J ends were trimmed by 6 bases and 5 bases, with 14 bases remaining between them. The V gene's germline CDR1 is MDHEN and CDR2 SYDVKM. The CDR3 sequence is CASSGQGRDNEQFF. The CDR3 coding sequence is TGTGCCAGCAGCGGGCAGGGCAGGGACAATGAGCAGTTCTTC.

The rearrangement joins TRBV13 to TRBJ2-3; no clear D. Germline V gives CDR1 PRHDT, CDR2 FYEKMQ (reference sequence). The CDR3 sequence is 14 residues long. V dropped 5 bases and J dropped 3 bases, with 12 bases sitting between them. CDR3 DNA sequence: TGTGCCAGCAGCCACCTAGTGAGAACAGATACGCAGTATTTT. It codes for CASSHLVRTDTQYF.

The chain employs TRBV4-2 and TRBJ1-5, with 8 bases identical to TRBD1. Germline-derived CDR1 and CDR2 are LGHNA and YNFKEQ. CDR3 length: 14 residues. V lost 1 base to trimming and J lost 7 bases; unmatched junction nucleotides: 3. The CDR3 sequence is CASSQAGGGQPQHF. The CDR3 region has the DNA TGTGCCAGCAGCCAAGCAGGGGGCGGGCAGCCCCAGCATTTT.

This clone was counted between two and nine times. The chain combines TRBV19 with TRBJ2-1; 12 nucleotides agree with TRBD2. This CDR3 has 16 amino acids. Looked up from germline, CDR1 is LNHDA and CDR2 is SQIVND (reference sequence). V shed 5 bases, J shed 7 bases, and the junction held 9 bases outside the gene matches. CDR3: CASSGGLAGVGNEQFF. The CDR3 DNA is TGTGCCAGTAGTGGGGGACTAGCGGGCGTGGGGAATGAGCAGTTCTTC. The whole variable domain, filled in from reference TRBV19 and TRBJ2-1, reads DGGITQSPKYLFRKEGQNVTLSCEQNLNHDAMYWYRQDPGQGLRLIYYSQIVNDFQKGDIAEGYSVSREKKESFPLTVTSAQKNPTAFYLCASSGGLAGVGNEQFFGPGTRLTVL.

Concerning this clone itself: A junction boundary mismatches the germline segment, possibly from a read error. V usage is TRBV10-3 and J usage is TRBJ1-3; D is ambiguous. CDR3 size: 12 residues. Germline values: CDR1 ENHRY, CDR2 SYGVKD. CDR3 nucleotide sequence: TGTGCCACCAGTGAACCAGGTTACACCATATATTTT. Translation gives CATSEPGYTIYF.

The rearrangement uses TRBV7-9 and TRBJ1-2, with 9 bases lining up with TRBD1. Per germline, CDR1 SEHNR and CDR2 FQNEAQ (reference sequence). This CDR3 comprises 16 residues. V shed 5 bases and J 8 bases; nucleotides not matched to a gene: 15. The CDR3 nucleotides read TGTGCCAGCAGCCCTGTCAGCATAGGGACAGGGTTCGGCTACACCTTC. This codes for CASSPVSIGTGFGYTF.

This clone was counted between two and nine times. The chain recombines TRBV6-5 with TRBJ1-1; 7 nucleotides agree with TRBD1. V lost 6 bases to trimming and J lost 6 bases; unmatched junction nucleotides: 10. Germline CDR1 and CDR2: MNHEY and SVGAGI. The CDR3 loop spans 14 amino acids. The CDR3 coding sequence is TGTGCCAGCAGCCCCTTTGACAGGGCTGCTGAAGCTTTCTTT. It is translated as CASSPFDRAAEAFF.

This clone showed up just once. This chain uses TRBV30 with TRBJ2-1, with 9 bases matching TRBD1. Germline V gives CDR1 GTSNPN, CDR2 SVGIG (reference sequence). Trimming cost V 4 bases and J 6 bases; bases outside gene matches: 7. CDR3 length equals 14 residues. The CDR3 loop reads CAWNPGQGGNEQFF. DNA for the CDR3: TGTGCCTGGAATCCGGGACAGGGAGGCAATGAGCAGTTCTTC. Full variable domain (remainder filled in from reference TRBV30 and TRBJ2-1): SQTIHQWPATLVQPVGSPLSLECTVEGTSNPNLYWYRQAAGRGLQLLFYSVGIGQISSEVPQNLSASRPQDRQFILSSKKLLLSDSGFYLCAWNPGQGGNEQFFGPGTRLTVL.

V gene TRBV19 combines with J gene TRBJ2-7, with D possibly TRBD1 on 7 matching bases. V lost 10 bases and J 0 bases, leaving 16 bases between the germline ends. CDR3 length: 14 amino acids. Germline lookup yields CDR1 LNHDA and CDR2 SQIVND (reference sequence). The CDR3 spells CATAPRGDSYEQYF. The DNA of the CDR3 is TGTGCCACCGCCCCCAGGGGGGACTCCTACGAGCAGTACTTC.

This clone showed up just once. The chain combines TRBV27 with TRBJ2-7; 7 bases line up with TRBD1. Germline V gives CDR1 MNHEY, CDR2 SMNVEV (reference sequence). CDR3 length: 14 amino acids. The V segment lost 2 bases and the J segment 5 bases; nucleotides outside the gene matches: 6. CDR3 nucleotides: TGTGCCAGCAGTTTAACAGGGGCTCACAACGAGCAGTACTTC. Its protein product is CASSLTGAHNEQYF.

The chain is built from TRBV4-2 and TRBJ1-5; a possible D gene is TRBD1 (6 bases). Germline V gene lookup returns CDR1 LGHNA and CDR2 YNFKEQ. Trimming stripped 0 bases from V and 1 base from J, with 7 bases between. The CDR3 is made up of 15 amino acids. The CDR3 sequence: CASSQDRGSNQPQHF. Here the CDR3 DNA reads TGTGCCAGCAGCCAAGACAGGGGAAGCAATCAGCCCCAGCATTTT.